This passage covers 2 T cell receptor beta chains from one sample sequenced in a study of blood T cell repertoires in COVID-19. This table comes from immunoSEQ multiplex PCR, and its TCRdb copy is limited to in-frame clones, with some not included. The sample lists roughly 150,000 clones, 75% to 85% occurring once. Sequencing was done on a sample of peripheral blood. The receptors stem from a woman between 45 and 60 years old in a cohort sampled during active or convalescent COVID-19.

This chain links TRBV7-8 with TRBJ1-5, with a weak D call TRBD1 (6 bases). V lost 1 base to trimming and J lost 6 bases, with 13 bases between them. The CDR3 is 15 amino acids. CDR1 SGHVS and CDR2 FQNEAQ come from the germline V gene. CDR3 residues: CASSLEGTRSQPQHF. The CDR3 DNA follows: TGTGCCAGCAGCTTAGAAGGGACAAGGAGTCAGCCCCAGCATTTT.

This clone was seen only once. The chain has TRBV30 and TRBJ1-2, with D hard to call. The length of the CDR3 is 12 residues. V was trimmed by 6 bases and J by 4 bases, leaving 12 bases between them. Germline values: CDR1 GTSNPN, CDR2 SVGIG (reference sequence). CDR3 residues: CACPRLTYGYTF. In DNA, the CDR3 is TGTGCCTGCCCCCGCCTAACCTATGGCTACACCTTC. The variable domain in full, with the rest retrieved from reference TRBV30 and TRBJ1-2, is SQTIHQWPATLVQPVGSPLSLECTVEGTSNPNLYWYRQAAGRGLQLLFYSVGIGQISSEVPQNLSASRPQDRQFILSSKKLLLSDSGFYLCACPRLTYGYTFGSGTRLTVV.